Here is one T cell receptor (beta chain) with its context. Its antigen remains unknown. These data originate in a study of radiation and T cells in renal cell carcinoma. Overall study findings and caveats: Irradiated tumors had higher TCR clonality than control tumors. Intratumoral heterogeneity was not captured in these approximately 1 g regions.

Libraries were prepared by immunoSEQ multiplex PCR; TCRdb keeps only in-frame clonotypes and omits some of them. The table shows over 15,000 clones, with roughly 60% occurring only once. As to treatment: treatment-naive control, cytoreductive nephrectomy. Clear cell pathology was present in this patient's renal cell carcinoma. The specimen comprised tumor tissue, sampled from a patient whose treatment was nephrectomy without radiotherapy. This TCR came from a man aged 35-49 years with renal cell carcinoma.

CDR3 coding DNA: TGTGCCAGCAGTCCTCGAGGGGAAGATACGCAGTATTTT. As protein: CASSPRGEDTQYF. The chain recombines TRBV2 with TRBJ2-3; D could derive from TRBD1 or TRBD2 (5 bases each). V was clipped by 5 bases and J by 5 bases, with 11 bases between them. Germline CDR1 reads SNHLY; CDR2 reads FYNNEI. The CDR3 has 13 residues.